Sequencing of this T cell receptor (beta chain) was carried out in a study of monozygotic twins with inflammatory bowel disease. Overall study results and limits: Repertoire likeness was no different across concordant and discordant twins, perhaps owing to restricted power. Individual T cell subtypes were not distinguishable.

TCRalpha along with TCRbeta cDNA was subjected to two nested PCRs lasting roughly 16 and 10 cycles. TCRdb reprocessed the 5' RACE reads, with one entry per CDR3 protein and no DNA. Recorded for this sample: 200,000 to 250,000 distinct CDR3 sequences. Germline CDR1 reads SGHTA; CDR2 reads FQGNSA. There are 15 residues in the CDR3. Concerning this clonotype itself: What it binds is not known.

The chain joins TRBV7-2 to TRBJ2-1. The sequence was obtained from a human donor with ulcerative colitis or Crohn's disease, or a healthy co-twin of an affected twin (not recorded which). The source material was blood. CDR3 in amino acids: CASRDGTSSYNEQFF.